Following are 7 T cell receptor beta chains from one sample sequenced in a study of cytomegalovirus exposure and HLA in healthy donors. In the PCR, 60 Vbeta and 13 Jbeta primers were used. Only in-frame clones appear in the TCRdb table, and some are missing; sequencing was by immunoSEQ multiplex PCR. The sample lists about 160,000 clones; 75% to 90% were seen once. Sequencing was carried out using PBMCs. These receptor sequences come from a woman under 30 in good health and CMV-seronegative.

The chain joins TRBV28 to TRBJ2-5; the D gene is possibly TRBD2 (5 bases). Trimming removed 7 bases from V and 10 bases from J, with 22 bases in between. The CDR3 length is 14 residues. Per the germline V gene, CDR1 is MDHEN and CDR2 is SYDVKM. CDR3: CASIPRRASPVQYF. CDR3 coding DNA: TGTGCCAGCATCCCCAGGCGGGCTTCACCAGTCCAGTACTTC. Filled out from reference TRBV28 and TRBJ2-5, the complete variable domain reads DVKVTQSSRYLVKRTGEKVFLECVQDMDHENMFWYRQDPGLGLRLIYFSYDVKMKEKGDIPEGYSVSREKKERFSLILESASTNQTSMYLCASIPRRASPVQYFGPGTRLLVL.

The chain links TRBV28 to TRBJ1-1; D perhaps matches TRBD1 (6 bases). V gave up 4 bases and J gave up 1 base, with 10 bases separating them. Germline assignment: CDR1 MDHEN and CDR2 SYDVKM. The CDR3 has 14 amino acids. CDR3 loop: CASSSDSENTEAFF. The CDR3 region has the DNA TGTGCCAGCAGTTCGGACAGCGAGAACACTGAAGCTTTCTTT.

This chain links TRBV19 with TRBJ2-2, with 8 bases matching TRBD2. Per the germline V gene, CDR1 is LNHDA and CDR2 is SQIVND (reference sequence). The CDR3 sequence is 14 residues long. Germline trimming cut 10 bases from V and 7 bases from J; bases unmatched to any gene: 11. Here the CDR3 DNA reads TGTGCCACCAGGGCGGGGGGCCACGGCGGGGAGCTGTTTTTT. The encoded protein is CATRAGGHGGELFF. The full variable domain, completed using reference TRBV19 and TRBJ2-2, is DGGITQSPKYLFRKEGQNVTLSCEQNLNHDAMYWYRQDPGQGLRLIYYSQIVNDFQKGDIAEGYSVSREKKESFPLTVTSAQKNPTAFYLCATRAGGHGGELFFGEGSRLTVL.

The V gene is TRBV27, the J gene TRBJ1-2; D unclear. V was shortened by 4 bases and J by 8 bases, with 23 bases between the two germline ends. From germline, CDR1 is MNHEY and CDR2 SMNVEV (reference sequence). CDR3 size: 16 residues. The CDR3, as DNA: TGTGCCAGCAGTTATTCCGGCAGGCCCCGCTCCGGAGGCTACACCTTC. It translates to CASSYSGRPRSGGYTF.

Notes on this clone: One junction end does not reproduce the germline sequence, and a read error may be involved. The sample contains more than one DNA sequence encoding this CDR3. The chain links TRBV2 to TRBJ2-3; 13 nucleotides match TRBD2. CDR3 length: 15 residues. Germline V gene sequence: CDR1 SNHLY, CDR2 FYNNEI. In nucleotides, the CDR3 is TGTGCCAGTAGTGGACTAGCGGGGGACACAGATACGCAGTATTTT. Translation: CASSGLAGDTDTQYF.

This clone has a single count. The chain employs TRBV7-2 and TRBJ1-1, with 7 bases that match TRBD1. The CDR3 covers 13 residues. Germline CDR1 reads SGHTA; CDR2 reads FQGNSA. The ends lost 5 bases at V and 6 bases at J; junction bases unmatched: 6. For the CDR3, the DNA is TGTGCCAGCAGCCGTCAGGGGGATGCTGAAGCTTTCTTT. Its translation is CASSRQGDAEAFF.

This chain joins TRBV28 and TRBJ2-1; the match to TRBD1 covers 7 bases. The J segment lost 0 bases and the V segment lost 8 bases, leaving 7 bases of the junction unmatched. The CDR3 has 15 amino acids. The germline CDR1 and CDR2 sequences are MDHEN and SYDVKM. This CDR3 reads CASGDSRDSYNEQFF. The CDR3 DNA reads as TGTGCCAGCGGGGACAGCCGGGACTCCTACAATGAGCAGTTCTTC.